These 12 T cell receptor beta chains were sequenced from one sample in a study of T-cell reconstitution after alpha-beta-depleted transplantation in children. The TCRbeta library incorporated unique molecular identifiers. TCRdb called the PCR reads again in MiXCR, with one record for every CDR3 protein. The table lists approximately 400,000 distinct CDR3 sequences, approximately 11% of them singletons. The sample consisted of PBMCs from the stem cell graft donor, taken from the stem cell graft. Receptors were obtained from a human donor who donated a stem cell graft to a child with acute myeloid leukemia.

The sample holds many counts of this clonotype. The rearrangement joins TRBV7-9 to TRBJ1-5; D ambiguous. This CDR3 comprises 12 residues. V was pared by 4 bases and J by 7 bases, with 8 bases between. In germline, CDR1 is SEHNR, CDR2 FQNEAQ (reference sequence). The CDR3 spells CASSSRGQPQHF. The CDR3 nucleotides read TGTGCCAGCAGCTCCCGGGGACAGCCCCAGCATTTT.

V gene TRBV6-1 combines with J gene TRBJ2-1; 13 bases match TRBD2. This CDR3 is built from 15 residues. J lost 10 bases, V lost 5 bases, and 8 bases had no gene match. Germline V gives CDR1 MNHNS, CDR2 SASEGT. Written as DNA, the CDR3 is TGTGCCAGCAGTAGACTAGCGGGGGGTGGTGGAGAGCAGTTCTTC. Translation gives CASSRLAGGGGEQFF.

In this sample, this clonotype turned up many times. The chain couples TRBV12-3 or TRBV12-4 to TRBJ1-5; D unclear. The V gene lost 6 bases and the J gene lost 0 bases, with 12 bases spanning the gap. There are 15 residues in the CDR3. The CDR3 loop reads CASSLGGNSNQPQHF. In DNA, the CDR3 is TGTGCCAGCAGCTTGGGCGGAAATAGCAATCAGCCCCAGCATTTT.

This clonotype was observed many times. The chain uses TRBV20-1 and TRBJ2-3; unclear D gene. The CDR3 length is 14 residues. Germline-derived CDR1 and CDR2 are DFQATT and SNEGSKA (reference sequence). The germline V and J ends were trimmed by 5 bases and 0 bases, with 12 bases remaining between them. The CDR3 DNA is TGCAGTGCTCTAGAGCTTCCTAGCACAGATACGCAGTATTTT. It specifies CSALELPSTDTQYF.

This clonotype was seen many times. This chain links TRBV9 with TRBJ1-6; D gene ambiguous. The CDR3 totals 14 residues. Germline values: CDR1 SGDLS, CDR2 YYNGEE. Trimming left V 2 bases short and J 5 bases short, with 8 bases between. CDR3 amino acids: CASSVGGNNSPLHF. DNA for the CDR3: TGTGCCAGCAGCGTCGGAGGGAATAATTCACCCCTCCACTTT.

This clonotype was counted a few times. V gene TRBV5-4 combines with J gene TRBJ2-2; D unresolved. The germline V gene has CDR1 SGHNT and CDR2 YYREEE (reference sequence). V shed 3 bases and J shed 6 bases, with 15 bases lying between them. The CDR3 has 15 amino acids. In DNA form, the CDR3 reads TGTGCCAGCAGCTCTTACATAGCCGCCCCCGGGGAGCTGTTTTTT. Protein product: CASSSYIAAPGELFF.

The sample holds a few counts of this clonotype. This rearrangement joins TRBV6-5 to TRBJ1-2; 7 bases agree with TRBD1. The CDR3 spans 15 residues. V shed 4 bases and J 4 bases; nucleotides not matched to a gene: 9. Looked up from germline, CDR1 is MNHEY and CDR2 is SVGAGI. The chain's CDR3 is CASSSDRASPYGYTF. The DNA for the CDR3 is TGTGCCAGCAGTTCCGACAGGGCCTCTCCCTATGGCTACACCTTC.

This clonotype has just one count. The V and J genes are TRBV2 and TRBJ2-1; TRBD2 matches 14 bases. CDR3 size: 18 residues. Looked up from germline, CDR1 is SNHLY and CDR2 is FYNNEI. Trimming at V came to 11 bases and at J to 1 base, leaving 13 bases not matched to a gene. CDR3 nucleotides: TGTGCCTCCTGGACGGGACTAGCGGGAGTAGGGTCCTACAATGAGCAGTTCTTC. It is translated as CASWTGLAGVGSYNEQFF.

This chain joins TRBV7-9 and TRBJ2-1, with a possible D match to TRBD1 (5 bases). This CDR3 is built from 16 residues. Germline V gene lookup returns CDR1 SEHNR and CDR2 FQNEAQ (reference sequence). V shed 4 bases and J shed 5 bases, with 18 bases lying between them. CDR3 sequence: CASSSNGAEVDNEQFF. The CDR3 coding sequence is TGTGCCAGCAGCTCGAATGGGGCAGAAGTAGACAATGAGCAGTTCTTC.

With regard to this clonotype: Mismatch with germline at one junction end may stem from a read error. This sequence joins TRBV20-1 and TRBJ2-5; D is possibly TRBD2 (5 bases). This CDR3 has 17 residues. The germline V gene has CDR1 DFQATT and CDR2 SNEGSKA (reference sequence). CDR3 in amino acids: CCARDGGSAVLQETQYF. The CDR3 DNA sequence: TGCTGTGCTAGAGATGGAGGTAGCGCGGTCCTCCAAGAGACCCAGTACTTC.

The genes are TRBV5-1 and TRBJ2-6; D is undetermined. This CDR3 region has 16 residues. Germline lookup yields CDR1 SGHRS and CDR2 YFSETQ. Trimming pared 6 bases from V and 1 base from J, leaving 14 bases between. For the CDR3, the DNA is TGCGCCAGCACCAAATTCCAGTCATCTGGGGCCAACGTCCTGACTTTC. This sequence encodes CASTKFQSSGANVLTF.

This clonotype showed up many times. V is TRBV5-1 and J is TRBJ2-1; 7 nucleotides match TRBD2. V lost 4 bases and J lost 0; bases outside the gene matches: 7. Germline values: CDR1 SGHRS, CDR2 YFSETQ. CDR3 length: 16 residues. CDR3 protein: CASSPGGGPSYNEQFF. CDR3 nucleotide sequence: TGCGCCAGCAGCCCGGGCGGGGGACCCTCCTACAATGAGCAGTTCTTC.